This TCR beta chain was identified during a study of blood T cell repertoires in COVID-19. About the study: The United States, Italy and Spain supplied acute and convalescent COVID-19 samples. Sample material is recorded as cDNA or gDNA derived from T cells, B-cell-depleted T cells, or PBMCs.

The table lists this clone with a count of one. The CDR3 extends over 15 amino acids. Trimming stripped 2 bases from V and 6 bases from J, with 16 bases between. Germline values: CDR1 SNHLY, CDR2 FYNNEI. In the study's own analysis: How many nucleated cells were present was estimated from reference gene primer amplification. The table came from immunoSEQ multiplex PCR; TCRdb's copy has only in-frame clones and leaves some out. V and J calls and clone size are as listed in that table; D and trimming were resolved from the DNA. Among 120,000 or so clones listed, around 81% were seen once. This receptor was identified in a man in his 60s with acute or convalescent COVID-19. The chain links TRBV2 to TRBJ1-2, with D unresolved. Sequencing was carried out using peripheral blood. CDR3 residues: CASSERSAEYHGYTF. Written as DNA, the CDR3 is TGTGCCAGCAGTGAAAGGTCGGCGGAGTATCATGGCTACACCTTC.